This TCR beta chain was obtained from a study of blood T cell repertoires in COVID-19. Study-level background: In each case, the material was cDNA or gDNA derived from T cells, B-cell-depleted T cells, or PBMCs.

Germline assignment: CDR1 SGHAT and CDR2 FQNNGV. The CDR3 is 10 residues long. Trimming stripped 8 bases from V and 6 bases from J, with 6 bases between. This clone appeared a single time. Produced via immunoSEQ multiplex PCR; TCRdb's table is partial and in-frame only. The table shows about 130,000 clones, with around nine tenths occurring only once. Specimen: PBMCs or T cells enriched from blood (not recorded which). The sequence was collected from a woman aged 50 to 60 who had recovered from COVID-19. The rearrangement uses TRBV11-2 and TRBJ2-3; a weak D match, TRBD2 (5 bases). In nucleotides, the CDR3 is TGTGCCAGCTCGGGGGATACGCAGTATTTT. Protein sequence: CASSGDTQYF. Full variable domain (missing parts from reference TRBV11-2 and TRBJ2-3): EAGVAQSPRYKIIEKRQSVAFWCNPISGHATLYWYQQILGQGPKLLIQFQNNGVVDDSQLPKDRFSAERLKGVDSTLKIQPAKLEDSAVYLCASSGDTQYFGPGTRLTVL.